These 18 T cell receptor beta chains originate from one sample sequenced in a study of T cell responses to AZD1222 COVID-19 vaccine. TCRdb keeps only in-frame clones here, not all; method: immunoSEQ multiplex PCR. Here the sample spans 150,000 or so clones, over 80% being singletons. The sequenced sample was peripheral blood, obtained 28 days after the second AZD1222 dose. These receptors came from an adult who received the AZD1222 COVID-19 vaccine.

This clone was counted a single time. The rearrangement joins TRBV7-9 to TRBJ1-5, with TRBD1 as a possible D gene (5 bases). V was shortened by 1 base and J by 6 bases, with 19 bases between the two germline ends. The CDR3 loop spans 17 amino acids. Germline V CDR1 and CDR2: SEHNR, FQNEAQ (reference sequence). The CDR3 region has the DNA TGTGCCAGCAGCTTAGTATCCGGGACTGGCCTTCGTCAGCCCCAGCATTTT. Protein: CASSLVSGTGLRQPQHF.

J is TRBJ1-1 and V is TRBV5-6; D not certain. Germline lookup yields CDR1 SGHDT and CDR2 YYEEEE. V shed 4 bases and J shed 0 bases, with 16 bases lying between them. This CDR3 has 16 residues. In nucleotides, the CDR3 is TGTGCCAGCAGCCGGCGATTACTGAGCATGAACACTGAAGCTTTCTTT. Protein product: CASSRRLLSMNTEAFF.

This chain uses TRBV5-6 with TRBJ1-2, with D maybe TRBD1 (6 bases). The CDR3 has 14 residues. Trimming shortened V by 1 base and J by 10 bases, and 17 bases separated the two germline ends. Per the germline V gene, CDR1 is SGHDT and CDR2 is YYEEEE. The CDR3 nucleotides read TGTGCCAGCAGCTTGTCAGGCAGGGGATTTAACTACACCTTC. Its translation: CASSLSGRGFNYTF.

The chain recombines TRBV7-3 with TRBJ1-2; tentatively, D is TRBD1 (5 bases). Between the trimmed V and J ends, which lost 5 bases and 6 bases, there was a span of 16 bases. The CDR3 loop spans 14 amino acids. Germline assignment: CDR1 SGHTA and CDR2 FQGTGA. CDR3 DNA sequence: TGTGCCAGCAGCAGAAATGGGGGTTCAGATGGCTACACCTTC. This codes for CASSRNGGSDGYTF.

This chain connects TRBV5-6 to TRBJ2-3; 7 positions match TRBD1. This CDR3 region has 14 residues. Unmatched junction bases numbered 3, after V lost 0 bases and J lost 5 bases. The germline CDR1 and CDR2 sequences are SGHDT and YYEEEE. In nucleotides, the CDR3 is TGTGCCAGCAGCTTGGGACAGGGACAAGATACGCAGTATTTT. Translated, it gives CASSLGQGQDTQYF.

The chain couples TRBV5-1 to TRBJ2-1; D is ambiguous. Germline assignment: CDR1 SGHRS and CDR2 YFSETQ. Trimming removed 0 bases from V and 6 bases from J, with 10 bases in between. This CDR3 spans 14 amino acids. CDR3 sequence (DNA): TGCGCCAGCAGCTTGGTAGAGGAACCCAATGAGCAGTTCTTC. Protein product: CASSLVEEPNEQFF.

The J gene is TRBJ1-1, the V gene TRBV19; tentative D call: TRBD1 (6 bases). V lost 5 bases to trimming and J lost 5 bases, with 21 bases between them. The V gene's germline CDR1 is LNHDA and CDR2 SQIVND (reference sequence). This CDR3 spans 16 amino acids. The CDR3 nucleotides read TGTGCCAGTAGTCCTCAACGGGGGGCCGCGGGGACTGAAGCTTTCTTT. This encodes CASSPQRGAAGTEAFF.

This chain joins TRBV2 and TRBJ1-3; D not resolved. Germline-derived CDR1 and CDR2 are SNHLY and FYNNEI. The CDR3 loop spans 15 amino acids. V lost 0 bases and J lost 4, with 10 bases in between. The CDR3 is CASSEARGSGNTIYF. The CDR3 DNA reads as TGTGCCAGCAGTGAAGCCCGGGGTTCAGGAAACACCATATATTTT.

This clone was seen only a few times. The rearrangement joins TRBV29-1 to TRBJ1-1; no definite D call. V lost 1 base to trimming and J lost 11 bases, with 2 bases between them. The CDR3 sequence is 8 residues long. Germline CDR1 is SQVTM and CDR2 is ANQGSEA. This CDR3 reads CSVEGAFF. In nucleotides, the CDR3 is TGCAGCGTTGAAGGTGCTTTCTTT.

This sequence joins TRBV4-3 and TRBJ2-3; 7 bases are a match to TRBD2. This CDR3 has 15 residues. The V segment lost 0 bases and the J segment 1 base; nucleotides outside the gene matches: 1. CDR1 LGHNA and CDR2 YSLEER come from the germline V gene. CDR3 sequence reads: CASSQELAGTDTQYF. The DNA for the CDR3 is TGCGCCAGCAGCCAAGAGCTAGCGGGCACAGATACGCAGTATTTT.

This clone was recorded many times. V gene TRBV6-1 combines with J gene TRBJ2-2; TRBD2 matches 9 bases. Germline-derived CDR1 and CDR2 are MNHNS and SASEGT. This CDR3 contains 17 residues. V was pared by 4 bases and J by 8 bases, with 14 bases of the junction left unmatched. CDR3 loop: CASSATAGGRGKGELFF. DNA of the CDR3: TGTGCCAGCAGTGCCACAGCGGGGGGCCGAGGTAAAGGGGAGCTGTTTTTT.

The J gene is TRBJ1-3, the V gene TRBV3-1 (or the pseudogene TRBV3-2); D gene unclear. V shed 1 base and J shed 4 bases, with 14 bases lying between them. The germline V gene has CDR1 LGHDT and CDR2 YNNKEL (reference sequence). There are 16 residues in the CDR3. CDR3 loop: CASSQGSSRAGNTIYF. CDR3 bases: TGTGCCAGCAGCCAAGGTTCCTCACGAGCGGGAAACACCATATATTTT.

The chain recombines TRBV20-1 with TRBJ2-7; D is uncertain. The V gene's germline CDR1 is DFQATT and CDR2 SNEGSKA (reference sequence). The CDR3 sequence is 14 residues long. V lost 3 bases and J lost 0, with 12 bases in between. CDR3 DNA: TGCAGTGCTAGTTCGGCTTTCAACTCCTACGAGCAGTACTTC. Translated: CSASSAFNSYEQYF.

V and J are TRBV6-5 and TRBJ1-5, with D tentatively TRBD1 (6 bases). Germline V gene lookup returns CDR1 MNHEY and CDR2 SVGAGI. The V end was cut by 2 bases, the J end by 4 bases, with 12 bases between. The CDR3 totals 15 residues. CDR3 sequence reads: CASSYQSGVNQPQHF. CDR3 DNA: TGTGCCAGCAGTTACCAGTCAGGGGTAAATCAGCCCCAGCATTTT.

The chain combines TRBV11-3 with TRBJ1-3; the match to TRBD1 covers 9 bases. Germline loops: CDR1 SGHNT, CDR2 YENEEA. The trim removed 5 bases at V and 1 base at J, leaving 12 bases unmatched. This CDR3 is 18 amino acids long. CDR3 amino acids: CASSIGDRVSRSGNTIYF. CDR3 in DNA: TGTGCCAGCAGCATCGGGGACAGGGTTTCGAGATCTGGAAACACCATATATTTT.

The V and J genes are TRBV19 and TRBJ2-5; tentatively, D is TRBD2 (5 bases). Per germline, CDR1 LNHDA and CDR2 SQIVND (reference sequence). This CDR3 region has 18 residues. V was cut by 2 bases and J by 4 bases, with 23 bases left in between. The CDR3, as DNA: TGTGCCAGTAGTATATTCCCGGCGGGCCCCCCGCAGCGAGAGACCCAGTACTTC. Protein sequence: CASSIFPAGPPQRETQYF.

This chain joins TRBV27 and TRBJ1-4; tentatively, D is TRBD1 (5 bases). CDR1 MNHEY and CDR2 SMNVEV come from the germline V gene (reference sequence). The ends were cut back, 7 bases at V and 7 bases at J, with 19 bases in the middle. This CDR3 is 15 amino acids long. In DNA, the CDR3 is TGTGCCAGCAAGGATTGGGCATCGGGGGGTGAAAAACTGTTTTTT. This sequence encodes CASKDWASGGEKLFF.

The sample holds one count of this clone. Here the CDR3 DNA reads TGCGCCAGCAGCTACAGCGGGAGCGGCTCTGGGGCCAACGTCCTGACTTTC. It yields the protein CASSYSGSGSGANVLTF. The V gene is TRBV5-1, the J gene TRBJ2-6; 8 bases align to TRBD2. CDR1 is SGHRS and CDR2 is YFSETQ in the germline V gene. V dropped 3 bases and J dropped 0; count of bases not matched to a gene: 5. CDR3 length equals 17 residues.